The 20 T cell receptor beta chains reported below all come from one sample, sequenced in a study of T cell responses to AZD1222 COVID-19 vaccine. Some clones are missing from TCRdb's copy, which holds only in-frame ones; the method was immunoSEQ multiplex PCR. The sample yields about 120,000 clones, approximately 84% seen once. The sample here was peripheral blood, taken on day 0 of AZD1222 vaccination. Receptor source: an adult in good health.

The chain uses TRBV7-9 and TRBJ2-5; possibly TRBD1 for D (5 bases). Germline values: CDR1 SEHNR, CDR2 FQNEAQ (reference sequence). Trimming shortened V by 5 bases and J by 2 bases, and 15 bases separated the two germline ends. The CDR3 has 15 residues. The CDR3: CASSGRAFRQETQYF. The CDR3 nucleotides read TGTGCCAGCAGCGGCAGGGCGTTCAGGCAAGAGACCCAGTACTTC.

This chain connects TRBV29-1 to TRBJ2-3; D uncertain. This CDR3 is built from 15 residues. Germline V lookup: CDR1 SQVTM, CDR2 ANQGSEA. V lost 3 bases and J 2 bases, leaving 15 bases between the germline ends. The CDR3 DNA follows: TGCAGCGTTGATTTCGGCTCCCTCGACACAGATACGCAGTATTTT. Protein product: CSVDFGSLDTDTQYF.

The chain has TRBV18 and TRBJ2-7; D could derive from TRBD1 or TRBD2 (5 bases each). Germline V gene data show CDR1 as KGHSH and CDR2 as LQKENI. The V and J ends lost 0 bases and 4 bases respectively, with 10 bases between them. The CDR3 spans 14 residues. CDR3 nucleotides: TGTGCCAGCTCACCACCAGGGACCCCATACGAGCAGTACTTC. Translation gives CASSPPGTPYEQYF.

For the CDR3, the DNA is TGTGCCAGCAGCTTAGAGGGACTTACCTACGAGCAGTACTTC. This codes for CASSLEGLTYEQYF. The chain links TRBV13 to TRBJ2-7; D is possibly TRBD2 (6 bases). Germline V gene data show CDR1 as PRHDT and CDR2 as FYEKMQ (reference sequence). V was clipped by 1 base and J by 2 bases, with 9 bases between them. The CDR3 loop spans 14 amino acids.

The CDR3 reads CASSLAVGYNEKLFF. The CDR3 bases are TGTGCCAGCAGCTTGGCCGTAGGGTATAATGAAAAACTGTTTTTT. The chain carries TRBV5-8 and TRBJ1-4; D gene unclear. The CDR3 sequence is 15 residues long. The germline V and J ends were trimmed by 0 bases and 4 bases, with 10 bases remaining between them. Germline loops: CDR1 SGHTS, CDR2 YDEGEE.

CDR3 nucleotide sequence: TGTGCCAGCAGCTCTACACTCGGACGAGCTGGCTACACCTTC. Translated, it gives CASSSTLGRAGYTF. This chain connects TRBV7-2 to TRBJ1-2; the D is unclear. This CDR3 comprises 14 residues. CDR1 and CDR2 (germline): SGHTA, FQGNSA. V lost 4 bases and J lost 7, with 16 bases in between. Using reference TRBV7-2 and TRBJ1-2 for the parts outside the CDR3, the full variable domain is GAGVSQSPSNKVTEKGKDVELRCDPISGHTALYWYRQSLGQGLEFLIYFQGNSAPDKSGLPSDRFSAERTGGSVSTLTIQRTQQEDSAVYLCASSSTLGRAGYTFGSGTRLTVV.

This chain uses TRBV29-1 with TRBJ2-4; D may be TRBD2 (7 bases). V lost 4 bases, J lost 13 bases, and 20 bases lay in between. The CDR3 has 13 residues. Germline V gene lookup returns CDR1 SQVTM and CDR2 ANQGSEA. The DNA of the CDR3 is TGCAGCGTTGTGGGGGCCTTAGCGGGTCTACAGTACTTC. It specifies CSVVGALAGLQYF. Filled out from reference TRBV29-1 and TRBJ2-4, the complete variable domain reads SAVISQKPSRDICQRGTSLTIQCQVDSQVTMMFWYRQQPGQSLTLIATANQGSEATYESGFVIDKFPISRPNLTFSTLTVSNMSPEDSSIYLCSVVGALAGLQYFGAGTRLSVL.

This chain links TRBV30 with TRBJ1-2; D uncertain. This CDR3 has 11 amino acids. CDR1 and CDR2 from the germline V gene are GTSNPN and SVGIG (reference sequence). The CDR3 here is CVQGRNYGYTF. The DNA of the CDR3 is TGTGTACAAGGGAGGAACTATGGCTACACCTTC.

This chain uses TRBV6-5 with TRBJ2-3; tentatively, D is TRBD2 (5 bases). CDR3 length equals 12 residues. V dropped 6 bases and J dropped 4 bases, with 8 bases sitting between them. CDR1 is MNHEY, CDR2 SVGAGI, per germline. CDR3 loop: CASSLAADTQYF. As DNA, the CDR3 is TGTGCCAGCAGCCTAGCCGCAGATACGCAGTATTTT.

The CDR3 region has the DNA TGCGCCAGCAGCTCCGGCGGGACTAGCGGAAAAACCGGGGAGCTGTTTTTT. It encodes CASSSGGTSGKTGELFF. J is TRBJ2-2 and V is TRBV5-1; 11 nucleotides agree with TRBD2. Trimming removed 3 bases from V and 5 bases from J; junction bases left unmatched: 9. Germline V CDR1 and CDR2: SGHRS, YFSETQ. The CDR3 spans 17 residues.

In its sample, this clone was seen once. The V and J genes are TRBV30 and TRBJ1-2, with 7 bases lining up with TRBD1. Looked up from germline, CDR1 is GTSNPN and CDR2 is SVGIG (reference sequence). The CDR3 contains 15 residues. Germline trimming cut 0 bases from V and 2 bases from J; bases unmatched to any gene: 6. CDR3 region: CAWSVSGGGNYGYTF. The CDR3 DNA sequence: TGTGCCTGGAGTGTCTCAGGGGGTGGCAACTATGGCTACACCTTC.

V is TRBV9 and J is TRBJ1-2; 7 nucleotides line up with TRBD1. The CDR3 runs to 16 residues. Trimming removed 0 bases from V and 1 base from J; junction bases left unmatched: 6. Germline values: CDR1 SGDLS, CDR2 YYNGEE. CDR3 protein: CASSVDRTGDNYGYTF. For the CDR3, the DNA is TGTGCCAGCAGCGTAGACCGGACAGGTGATAACTATGGCTACACCTTC.

This chain joins TRBV18 and TRBJ2-1, with unresolved D. The germline V gene encodes CDR1 KGHSH and CDR2 LQKENI. V lost 6 bases, J lost 5 bases, and 11 bases lay in between. The CDR3 runs 13 residues. CDR3 protein: CASSPGLDNEQFF. CDR3 sequence (DNA): TGTGCCAGCTCCCCCGGCTTAGACAATGAGCAGTTCTTC.

The rearrangement joins TRBV7-9 to TRBJ2-7, with D unclear. The CDR3 runs to 13 residues. Trimming took 1 base from V and 2 from J, leaving 6 bases between them. Germline V gene lookup returns CDR1 SEHNR and CDR2 FQNEAQ (reference sequence). The CDR3 coding sequence is TGTGCCAGCAGCTTAGTCGGCCCCTACGAGCAGTACTTC. Translating gives CASSLVGPYEQYF.

V is TRBV30 and J is TRBJ2-7; D tentatively reads TRBD1 or TRBD2 (5 bases each). The V end lost 4 bases, the J end lost 3 bases, and 13 bases lay between the germline ends. Germline-derived CDR1 and CDR2 are GTSNPN and SVGIG (reference sequence). This CDR3 contains 13 residues. CDR3 nucleotides: TGTGCCTGGACCCCGGGGCAGAGCTACGAGCAGTACTTC. Residues: CAWTPGQSYEQYF. The complete variable domain, with remaining parts taken from reference TRBV30 and TRBJ2-7, reads SQTIHQWPATLVQPVGSPLSLECTVEGTSNPNLYWYRQAAGRGLQLLFYSVGIGQISSEVPQNLSASRPQDRQFILSSKKLLLSDSGFYLCAWTPGQSYEQYFGPGTRLTVT.

The chain couples TRBV11-3 to TRBJ2-1; 12 nucleotides agree with TRBD2. The CDR3 covers 15 residues. Germline trimming cut 5 bases from V and 4 bases from J; bases unmatched to any gene: 3. Germline V CDR1 and CDR2: SGHNT, YENEEA. This CDR3 is CASSRLAGAYNEQFF. The CDR3 DNA follows: TGTGCCAGCAGCCGACTAGCGGGGGCTTACAATGAGCAGTTCTTC.

The V gene is TRBV13, the J gene TRBJ1-1; no firm D call. The CDR3 consists of 13 residues. V was pared by 4 bases and J by 3 bases, with 9 bases between. Germline CDR1 and CDR2: PRHDT and FYEKMQ (reference sequence). DNA of the CDR3: TGTGCCAGCAGCTCCCTGGGCGACACTGAAGCTTTCTTT. It codes for CASSSLGDTEAFF.

The rearrangement joins TRBV20-1 to TRBJ2-7; D may correspond to TRBD1 or TRBD2 (6 bases each). The CDR3 extends over 13 amino acids. Germline-derived CDR1 and CDR2 are DFQATT and SNEGSKA (reference sequence). Trimming took 3 bases from V and 12 from J, leaving 21 bases between them. The CDR3 region has the DNA TGCAGTGCTAGTCCTACGGGGGACAAAAGACCGTACTTC. The encoded protein is CSASPTGDKRPYF.

The rearrangement links TRBV3-1 (or the pseudogene TRBV3-2) to TRBJ2-4; 8 bases are shared with TRBD1. With V trimmed by 0 bases and J by 1 base, 14 bases remained unmatched. There are 20 residues in the CDR3. Per germline, CDR1 LGHDT and CDR2 YNNKEL (reference sequence). CDR3 sequence reads: CASSQDTGGTGFGAKNIQYF. The DNA of the CDR3 is TGTGCCAGCAGCCAAGATACAGGGGGTACAGGATTTGGTGCCAAAAACATTCAGTACTTC.

The CDR3 here is CAWSSDRDSPLHF. The CDR3 nucleotides are TGTGCCTGGTCGAGTGACCGAGATTCACCCCTCCACTTT. The chain recombines TRBV30 with TRBJ1-6; no clear D. V was cut by 5 bases and J by 8 bases, with 13 bases left in between. The germline V gene encodes CDR1 GTSNPN and CDR2 SVGIG (reference sequence). This CDR3 is 13 amino acids long.